Below are 18 T cell receptor beta chains sequenced from a single sample in a study of T cell changes during pregnancy in multiple sclerosis. The data were produced by immunoSEQ multiplex PCR, yet TCRdb's version contains in-frame clones alone and is incomplete. In the table there are approximately 53,000 clones, over 80% of which are singletons. The source material was CD4+ T cells from peripheral blood mononuclear cells, sampled in the third trimester of pregnancy. Every receptor here comes from a female donor with multiple sclerosis, enrolled in a pregnancy study.

The genes are TRBV11-2 and TRBJ1-2, with D perhaps TRBD1 (6 bases). This CDR3 spans 15 amino acids. CDR1 and CDR2 from the germline V gene are SGHAT and FQNNGV. The V gene lost 1 base and the J gene lost 4 bases, with 13 bases spanning the gap. The CDR3 here is CASSLVQGSPYGYTF. In nucleotides, the CDR3 is TGTGCCAGCAGCTTAGTACAGGGATCTCCCTATGGCTACACCTTC.

CDR3 bases: TGTGCCAGCAGCTTAGGTTGGCTAGCGGGGAGGTCAGATACGCAGTATTTT. It specifies CASSLGWLAGRSDTQYF. This sequence joins TRBV7-3 and TRBJ2-3; TRBD2 aligns across 9 bases. The CDR3 contains 17 residues. The trim removed 2 bases at V and 4 bases at J, leaving 10 bases unmatched. CDR1 is SGHTA, CDR2 FQGTGA, per germline.

In its sample, this clone was seen a few times. The genes are TRBV9 and TRBJ1-5, with a tentative D call TRBD1 (6 bases). Trimming removed 3 bases at V and 5 bases at J, with 21 bases between. Germline assignment: CDR1 SGDLS and CDR2 YYNGEE. The CDR3 is 17 residues long. CDR3 sequence reads: CASSATGTTTFDQPQHF. In DNA form, the CDR3 reads TGTGCCAGCAGCGCCACCGGGACAACTACCTTCGATCAGCCCCAGCATTTT.

This clone was observed once. The chain joins TRBV6-1 to TRBJ2-4; 7 bases agree with TRBD2. Germline V CDR1 and CDR2: MNHNS, SASEGT. The CDR3 sequence is 15 residues long. V shed 7 bases, J shed 7 bases, and the junction held 13 bases outside the gene matches. As DNA, the CDR3 is TGTGCCAGCACCCAAGGCGGGGGATTAGGGAACATTCAGTACTTC. Its protein is CASTQGGGLGNIQYF.

The chain uses TRBV11-3 and TRBJ1-3, with D perhaps matching TRBD1 (6 bases). The CDR3 spans 15 residues. Between the trimmed V and J ends, which lost 3 bases and 0 bases, there was a span of 9 bases. Germline CDR1 and CDR2: SGHNT and YENEEA. CDR3 region: CASSFGQNSGNTIYF. CDR3 sequence (DNA): TGTGCCAGCAGCTTTGGACAGAACTCTGGAAACACCATATATTTT. The complete variable domain, with remaining parts taken from reference TRBV11-3 and TRBJ1-3, reads EAGVVQSPRYKIIEKKQPVAFWCNPISGHNTLYWYLQNLGQGPELLIRYENEEAVDDSQLPKDRFSAERLKGVDSTLKIQPAELGDSAVYLCASSFGQNSGNTIYFGEGSWLTVV.

The V and J genes are TRBV6-5 and TRBJ1-3, with 7 nucleotides matching TRBD1. The CDR3 has 15 residues. The junction had 8 bases not matched to a gene; V was cut back by 4 bases and J by 5 bases. Germline V gives CDR1 MNHEY, CDR2 SVGAGI. CDR3 sequence reads: CASSSTGVGRNTIYF. Written as DNA, the CDR3 is TGTGCCAGCAGTTCCACAGGGGTGGGAAGAAACACCATATATTTT.

V is TRBV9 and J is TRBJ2-5; 11 bases line up with TRBD2. The CDR3 contains 16 residues. After removal of 0 bases from V and 4 bases from J, the junction contained 5 bases not matched to a gene. CDR1 SGDLS and CDR2 YYNGEE come from the germline V gene. The CDR3 sequence is CASSVGIAGGLETQYF. The CDR3 nucleotides read TGTGCCAGCAGCGTAGGGATAGCGGGGGGGTTAGAGACCCAGTACTTC.

The V call is TRBV7-9, the J call TRBJ2-1; TRBD1 might be the D (6 bases). Trimming stripped 3 bases from V and 4 bases from J, with 13 bases between. This CDR3 is 15 amino acids long. Germline V CDR1 and CDR2: SEHNR, FQNEAQ (reference sequence). The CDR3: CASSLAGGRYNEQFF. For the CDR3, the DNA is TGTGCCAGCAGCTTGGCTGGGGGCCGGTACAATGAGCAGTTCTTC.

V gene TRBV6-6 combines with J gene TRBJ2-4; 8 bases are shared with TRBD2. The germline CDR1 and CDR2 sequences are MNHNY and SVGAGI (reference sequence). This CDR3 contains 14 residues. The junction had 5 bases not matched to a gene; V was cut back by 6 bases and J by 4 bases. CDR3 region: CASSSAGGKNIQYF. DNA for the CDR3: TGTGCCAGCAGCAGTGCGGGGGGTAAAAACATTCAGTACTTC.

This clone showed up just a few times. The chain is built from TRBV2 and TRBJ1-6; TRBD1 agrees at 8 bases. V dropped 6 bases and J dropped 6; count of bases not matched to a gene: 7. Per germline, CDR1 SNHLY and CDR2 FYNNEI. The CDR3 extends over 15 amino acids. CDR3 bases: TGTGCCAGCAGAGGGACAGGTCAGGGTAATTCACCCCTCCACTTT. Protein: CASRGTGQGNSPLHF.

The chain links TRBV29-1 to TRBJ1-2; TRBD1 matches at 8 bases. The CDR3 has 14 amino acids. Germline trimming cut 4 bases from V and 8 bases from J; bases unmatched to any gene: 12. Per the germline V gene, CDR1 is SQVTM and CDR2 is ANQGSEA. Here the CDR3 DNA reads TGCAGCGTTGGGTCGGACAGGGAGAAATTAGGCTACACCTTC. Protein: CSVGSDREKLGYTF.

This clone has a single count. The V and J genes are TRBV6-5 and TRBJ2-5; 7 bases fit TRBD1. This CDR3 has 15 residues. Per germline, CDR1 MNHEY and CDR2 SVGAGI. The trim removed 6 bases at V and 2 bases at J, leaving 9 bases unmatched. The CDR3 DNA follows: TGTGCCAGCAGGCGCCCGGGACAGAGACAAGAGACCCAGTACTTC. Translating it yields CASRRPGQRQETQYF.

The chain joins TRBV27 to TRBJ2-1, with TRBD2 identical over 8 bases. Germline V gene sequence: CDR1 MNHEY, CDR2 SMNVEV (reference sequence). The CDR3 runs 14 residues. Trimming at V came to 8 bases and at J to 3 bases, leaving 6 bases not matched to a gene. The CDR3 DNA reads TGTGCCAGCTGCAGCGGGGGCAACTACAATGAGCAGTTCTTC. Protein: CASCSGGNYNEQFF.

V gene TRBV30 combines with J gene TRBJ1-3; D is unresolved. The CDR3 is 14 amino acids. The germline gives CDR1 GTSNPN, CDR2 SVGIG (reference sequence). The V end lost 8 bases, the J end lost 2 bases, and 16 bases lay between the germline ends. The CDR3 reads CATKRGIAGNTIYF. The CDR3 nucleotides are TGTGCCACAAAACGGGGTATTGCTGGAAACACCATATATTTT.

The chain employs TRBV19 and TRBJ2-3; no firm D call. CDR3 length equals 14 residues. V was trimmed by 9 bases and J by 2 bases, leaving 15 bases between them. Germline values: CDR1 LNHDA, CDR2 SQIVND (reference sequence). The CDR3 here is CASRLQQITDTQYF. CDR3 DNA sequence: TGTGCCAGCAGACTCCAGCAGATCACAGATACGCAGTATTTT.

The rearrangement links TRBV5-6 to TRBJ2-5; D unresolved. Trimming shortened V by 4 bases and J by 4 bases, and 14 bases separated the two germline ends. The CDR3 is made up of 14 amino acids. CDR1 and CDR2 (germline): SGHDT, YYEEEE. CDR3 in amino acids: CASSLSSVGETQYF. The CDR3 bases are TGTGCCAGCAGCCTATCGAGCGTAGGAGAGACCCAGTACTTC. The entire variable domain, with the rest obtained from reference TRBV5-6 and TRBJ2-5, is as follows: DAGVTQSPTHLIKTRGQQVTLRCSPKSGHDTVSWYQQALGQGPQFIFQYYEEEERQRGNFPDRFSGHQFPNYSSELNVNALLLGDSALYLCASSLSSVGETQYFGPGTRLLVL.

The chain joins TRBV30 to TRBJ1-1, with D tentatively TRBD1 (5 bases). Deletions cut 0 bases from V and 1 base from J, with 6 bases between. Per germline, CDR1 GTSNPN and CDR2 SVGIG (reference sequence). This CDR3 is 13 amino acids long. The CDR3 nucleotides read TGTGCCTGGAGTGTAAGGGGGAACACTGAAGCTTTCTTT. It codes for CAWSVRGNTEAFF.

CDR3 nucleotide sequence: TGTGCCAGCAGGCGCACAGACAGGGTGGGGGAAAAACTGTTTTTT. Its protein product is CASRRTDRVGEKLFF. The rearrangement uses TRBV9 and TRBJ1-4, with 7 bases aligning to TRBD1. The CDR3 extends over 15 amino acids. J lost 8 bases, V lost 5 bases, and 12 bases had no gene match. The germline V gene has CDR1 SGDLS and CDR2 YYNGEE.